This T cell receptor beta chain was captured by sequencing in a study of T-cell reconstitution after alpha-beta-depleted transplantation in children. Points from the study as a whole: The authors attributed T-cell counts and diversity one year after transplant mostly to newly produced T cells. Expanded graft clones, several hundred of them, were reportedly the source of alpha-beta T cells about two months after transplant. Surviving recipient cells, namely T cells and thymic progenitors, were the source of high day-60 TCRbeta diversity in some patients.

With regard to this clonotype: Its cognate antigen is unknown.

The CDR3 runs to 14 residues. The V and J ends lost 0 bases and 8 bases respectively, with 12 bases between them. The germline CDR1 and CDR2 sequences are MNHEY and SMNVEV (reference sequence). The TCRbeta library incorporated unique molecular identifiers. TCRdb reanalysed the PCR reads using MiXCR and keeps one entry per CDR3 protein. The top ten clones hold roughly 2.1% of a sample with over 450,000 distinct CDR3 sequences, about 10% of them seen once. The receptor comes from a child under 10 years old with inherited bone marrow failure, due to receive a stem cell transplant. The sequences come from PBMCs, collected before TCRalphabeta/CD19-depleted stem cell transplant. The gene calls are TRBV27 and TRBJ2-3; TRBD2 might be the D (6 bases). The chain's CDR3 is CASSLSVGGGTQYF. In nucleotides, the CDR3 is TGTGCCAGCAGTTTATCCGTCGGGGGAGGTACGCAGTATTTT.